This TCR beta chain was recorded in a study of shared clonotypes between healthy human individuals. Study conclusions and caveats: Genetic and exposure-history diversity was limited by the small donor number. Tissue TCR repertoires likely differ from these blood-only repertoires.

Notes on this clone: What it recognizes is unknown.

Clones were sequenced by immunoSEQ multiplex PCR, and TCRdb holds only the in-frame ones, with some missing. The table includes about 520,000 clones, over 70% detected once. CDR1 KGHSH and CDR2 LQKENI come from the germline V gene. V lost 3 bases and J 3 bases, leaving 7 bases between the germline ends. The CDR3 sequence is 13 residues long. Sequenced: PBMCs. This receptor was obtained from a woman in her thirties or forties in good health. Some clones in this sample may be carry-over from other donors' samples. The chain joins TRBV18 to TRBJ2-3; D remains ambiguous. This chain's CDR3 is CASSPSVTDTQYF. The CDR3 DNA reads as TGTGCCAGCTCACCCTCGGTTACAGATACGCAGTATTTT.